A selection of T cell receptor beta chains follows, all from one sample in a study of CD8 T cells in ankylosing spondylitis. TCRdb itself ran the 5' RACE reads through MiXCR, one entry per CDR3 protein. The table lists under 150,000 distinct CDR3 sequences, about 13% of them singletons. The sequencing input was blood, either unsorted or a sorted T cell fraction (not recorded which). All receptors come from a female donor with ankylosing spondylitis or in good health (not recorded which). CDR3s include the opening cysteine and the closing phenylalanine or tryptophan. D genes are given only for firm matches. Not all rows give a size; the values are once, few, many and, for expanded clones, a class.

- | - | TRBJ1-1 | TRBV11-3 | CASSKNPNTEAFF | TGTGCCAGCAGCAAAAATCCGAACACTGAAGCTTTCTTT
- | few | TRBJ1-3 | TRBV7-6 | CASSLAEVGNTIYF | TGTGCCAGCAGCTTAGCAGAGGTTGGAAACACCATATATTTT
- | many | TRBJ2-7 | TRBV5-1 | CASSNAGTSEQYF | TGCGCCAGCAGCAACGCCGGGACCTCCGAGCAGTACTTC
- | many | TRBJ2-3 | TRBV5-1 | CASSLELLGGLGTDTQYF | TGCGCCAGCAGCTTGGAGTTATTAGGGGGGCTGGGCACAGATACGCAGTATTTT
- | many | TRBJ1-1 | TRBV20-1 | CSASAREIEAFF | TGCAGTGCTAGTGCCAGGGAGATTGAAGCTTTCTTT
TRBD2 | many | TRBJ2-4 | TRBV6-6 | CASSLLADIQYF | TGTGCCAGCAGTTTACTAGCGGACATTCAGTACTTC
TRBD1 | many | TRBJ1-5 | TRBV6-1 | CASSEGTTGPSNQPQHF | TGTGCCAGCAGTGAAGGAACGACAGGGCCTAGCAATCAGCCCCAGCATTTT
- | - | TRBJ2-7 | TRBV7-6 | CANSLAETTREQYF | TGTGCCAACAGCTTAGCGGAAACTACGAGGGAGCAGTACTTC
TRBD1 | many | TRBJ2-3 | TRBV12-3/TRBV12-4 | CASSLAGQGTDTQYF | TGTGCCAGCAGTTTAGCGGGACAGGGCACAGATACGCAGTATTTT
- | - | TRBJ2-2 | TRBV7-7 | CASSFGPGTDTGELFF | TGTGCTAGCAGCTTCGGGCCCGGGACGGACACCGGGGAGCTGTTTTTT
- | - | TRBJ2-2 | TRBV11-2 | CASSLGLTTGELFF | TGTGCCAGCAGCTTAGGTCTCACAACGGGGGAGCTGTTTTTT
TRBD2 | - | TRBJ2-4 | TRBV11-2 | CASSRRTSGSLAKNIQYF | TGTGCCAGCAGCCGAAGGACTAGCGGGAGTTTAGCCAAAAACATTCAGTACTTC
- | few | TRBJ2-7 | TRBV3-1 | CASSQSGEGEQYF | TGTGCCAGCAGCCAATCGGGAGAGGGCGAGCAGTACTTC
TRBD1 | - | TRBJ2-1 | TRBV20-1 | CSARERDRASYNEQFF | TGCAGTGCTAGAGAAAGGGACAGGGCATCATACAATGAGCAGTTCTTC
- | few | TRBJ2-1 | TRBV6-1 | CASRGESSYNEQFF | TGTGCCAGCCGGGGTGAAAGCTCCTACAATGAGCAGTTCTTC
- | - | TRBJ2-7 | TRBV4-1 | CASSRTQENEQYF | TGCGCCAGCAGCCGTACGCAGGAAAACGAGCAGTACTTC
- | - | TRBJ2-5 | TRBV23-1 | CASSQQTQETQYF | TGCGCCAGCAGTCAACAGACCCAAGAGACCCAGTACTTC
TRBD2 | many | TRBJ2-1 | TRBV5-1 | CASSFPASGIYEQFF | TGCGCCAGCAGCTTTCCGGCTAGCGGGATATATGAGCAGTTCTTC
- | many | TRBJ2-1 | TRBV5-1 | CASSSVAGSYNEQFF | TGCGCCAGCAGCTCCGTCGCGGGTTCCTACAATGAGCAGTTCTTC
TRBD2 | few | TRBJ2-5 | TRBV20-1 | CSASSGGPQETQYF | TGCAGTGCTAGTAGCGGGGGACCCCAAGAGACCCAGTACTTC